The next 5 T cell receptor beta chains were all read from a single sample in a study of shared T cell receptors in the human thymus. Data came from immunoSEQ multiplex PCR; TCRdb stores just in-frame clones and leaves some out. Here the sample spans more than 550,000 clones, roughly 85% being singletons. These data also featured in a second study, about human thymus T cells.

Sequencing was performed on thymocytes. The receptor source for this set is a girl under three years old with a congenital heart defect.

The chain couples TRBV28 to TRBJ2-5; 9 nucleotides align to TRBD2. Unmatched junction bases numbered 13, after V lost 6 bases and J lost 5 bases. The CDR3 covers 16 residues. Germline values: CDR1 MDHEN, CDR2 SYDVKM. CDR3 loop: CASSRTLRGGLETQYF. In DNA form, the CDR3 reads TGTGCCAGCAGCCGAACGTTGCGGGGGGGCTTGGAGACCCAGTACTTC.

This clone was seen a single time. The V call is TRBV2, the J call TRBJ2-3; 11 bases are shared with TRBD2. The germline CDR1 and CDR2 sequences are SNHLY and FYNNEI. V trimming: 6 bases; J trimming: 4 bases; junction bases outside the gene matches: 9. The CDR3 sequence is 16 residues long. Here the CDR3 reads CASSWVAGGPPDTQYF. The DNA of the CDR3 is TGTGCCAGCAGCTGGGTAGCGGGGGGGCCGCCAGATACGCAGTATTTT.

The CDR3 DNA sequence: TGTGCCAGCAGCTTACAAGCGGGACACAACATTCGGTACGAGCAGTACTTC. This sequence encodes CASSLQAGHNIRYEQYF. The rearrangement uses TRBV7-2 and TRBJ2-7, with D possibly being TRBD2 (7 bases). CDR1 is SGHTA and CDR2 is FQGNSA in the germline V gene. This CDR3 region has 17 residues. V gave up 2 bases and J gave up 4 bases, with 21 bases separating them. Drawing the rest from reference TRBV7-2 and TRBJ2-7, the complete variable domain is GAGVSQSPSNKVTEKGKDVELRCDPISGHTALYWYRQSLGQGLEFLIYFQGNSAPDKSGLPSDRFSAERTGGSVSTLTIQRTQQEDSAVYLCASSLQAGHNIRYEQYFGPGTRLTVT.

The chain recombines TRBV16 with TRBJ1-5; TRBD1 agrees at 7 bases. Germline assignment: CDR1 KGHSY and CDR2 FQNENV. V lost 4 bases to trimming and J lost 10 bases; unmatched junction nucleotides: 22. The CDR3 loop spans 18 amino acids. CDR3 nucleotides: TGTGCCAGCAGCCCGCCGCCTCATCAGACAGGGCTAGATCGTCCCCAGCATTTT. Translation: CASSPPPHQTGLDRPQHF.

The DNA of the CDR3 is TGCGCCAGCAGCTTCTGTCGGGCGAGCGGGGTCTACAATGAGCAGTTCTTC. It encodes CASSFCRASGVYNEQFF. The chain carries TRBV5-1 and TRBJ2-1, with 7 bases that match TRBD2. Trimming at V came to 2 bases and at J to 3 bases, leaving 11 bases not matched to a gene. From germline, CDR1 is SGHRS and CDR2 YFSETQ. This CDR3 has 17 residues.